These T cell receptor beta chains were read from a single sample in a study of beta chain features in type 1 diabetes. The assay was immunoSEQ multiplex PCR, and TCRdb's table has in-frame clones only and misses some. This table has under 300,000 clones, about 23% appearing once. The sequenced sample consisted of naive CD4+ T cells from blood. All receptors come from a woman aged 30 to 39 with type 1 diabetes. The CDR3 runs from the conserved cysteine through the conserved F or W. A D gene is named only where the DNA matches it firmly. Clone size appears in some rows only: once, few, many, or a class for an expanded clone.

V gene	J gene	clone size	D gene	CDR3 DNA	CDR3 protein
TRBV7-2	TRBJ1-5	-	-	TGTGCCAGCAGCCCCCCGGGCAATCAGCCCCAGCATTTT	CASSPPGNQPQHF
TRBV18	TRBJ2-1	-	TRBD2	TGTGCCAGCTCACCACGTCTAGCGGACAATGAGCAGTTCTTC	CASSPRLADNEQFF
TRBV7-9	TRBJ2-6	few	-	TGTGCCAGCAGCTCCGGTCCCTCTGGGGCCAACGTCCTGACTTTC	CASSSGPSGANVLTF
TRBV7-9	TRBJ2-7	few	-	TGTGCCAGCAGCACCATGAGCTCCTACGAGCAGTACTTC	CASSTMSSYEQYF
TRBV27	TRBJ2-1	few	-	TGTGCCAGCAGTTTTTCGCGAAAGCAGTTCTTC	CASSFSRKQFF
TRBV6-5	TRBJ2-5	few	-	TGTGCCAGCAGTAAGCTCCAAGAGACCCAGTACTTC	CASSKLQETQYF
TRBV29-1	TRBJ2-1	-	TRBD2	TGCAGCGTACCTGTTTGGCAGCGGGAAGACAATGAGCAGTTCTTC	CSVPVWQREDNEQFF
TRBV2	TRBJ1-2	few	TRBD1	TGTGCCAGCAGTGAAAGACGGACAGGGCGTGGCTACACCTTC	CASSERRTGRGYTF
TRBV9	TRBJ1-1	few	-	TGTGCCAGCAGCGTAGCTACGGGGACTGAAGCTTTCTTT	CASSVATGTEAFF
TRBV30	TRBJ1-1	few	TRBD1	TGTGCCTGGAGTGCCTTGGACAGGGGAAACACTGAAGCTTTCTTT	CAWSALDRGNTEAFF
TRBV7-9	TRBJ2-3	once	TRBD2	TGTGCCAGCAGCTTAGCTAGCGGGACGGTCGGGACAGATACGCAGTATTTT	CASSLASGTVGTDTQYF
TRBV30	TRBJ1-4	-	TRBD1	TGTGCCTGGGGGGACGGGACAGGAAATGAAAAACTGTTTTTT	CAWGDGTGNEKLFF
TRBV7-9	TRBJ1-1	-	-	TGTGCCAGCAGTCGGACAGCCATGAACACTGAAGCTTTCTTT	CASSRTAMNTEAFF
TRBV2	TRBJ1-2	-	-	TGTGCCAGCAGTGAAAATTTGGGAGCGAGGGACACCTTC	CASSENLGARDTF
TRBV7-9	TRBJ2-2	few	TRBD2	TGTGCCAGCAGCCGACTTATGGCGGCGGGAGTGAGGACCGGGGAGCTGTTTTTT	CASSRLMAAGVRTGELFF
TRBV29-1	TRBJ1-1	-	TRBD1	TGCAGCACCCAACGACAGGGCGACACTGAAGCTTTCTTT	CSTQRQGDTEAFF
TRBV11-2	TRBJ2-1	-	-	TGTGCCAGCAGGCTCCTAGGGGCCCGAACCTACAATGAGCAGTTCTTC	CASRLLGARTYNEQFF
TRBV7-9	TRBJ2-7	-	-	TGTGCCAGCAGAACAGCCAGGGGCGGGGAGCAGTACTTC	CASRTARGGEQYF
TRBV6-5	TRBJ2-7	-	-	TGTGCCAGCAGTCCTGCGGGGACCGACTACGAGCAGTACTTC	CASSPAGTDYEQYF
TRBV4-1	TRBJ2-5	-	-	TGCGCCAGCAGCCAAGATGAGGTGGGCTCCGCGGGGTACTTC	CASSQDEVGSAGYF
TRBV7-9	TRBJ1-4	few	-	TGTGCCAGCAGCTTACGGGGAACCCATGAAAAACTGTTTTTT	CASSLRGTHEKLFF
TRBV4-1	TRBJ1-1	-	-	TGCGCCAGCAGCCTATTAGGACGGGGAGTGGATCACGTAGCTTTCTTT	CASSLLGRGVDHVAFF
TRBV18	TRBJ2-1	few	TRBD2	TGTGCCAGCTCACCCCCGTGGAAGCGGGGTCGGGATGAGCAGTTCTTC	CASSPPWKRGRDEQFF
TRBV30	TRBJ2-7	few	-	TGTGCCTGGAGTCCTAGGGCGGGCGAGCAGTACTTC	CAWSPRAGEQYF
TRBV28	TRBJ2-7	few	TRBD2	TGTGCCAGCAGTTCCTTAGCGGGAGGGCCGTACGAGCAGTACTTC	CASSSLAGGPYEQYF
TRBV4-1	TRBJ2-7	few	TRBD2	TGCGCCAGCAGCCAGGGACTAGCGGGAGGGTTAGTGTCCTACGAGCAGTACTTC	CASSQGLAGGLVSYEQYF
TRBV7-2	TRBJ2-5	-	-	TGTGCCAGCAGCTTAGTAGTAGCGGAACAAGAGACCCAGTACTTC	CASSLVVAEQETQYF
TRBV6-5	TRBJ1-2	-	TRBD1	TGTGCCAGCAGTTACTCGGGACAGAACTATGGCTACACCTTC	CASSYSGQNYGYTF
TRBV4-1	TRBJ2-1	-	-	TGCGCCAGCAGCCAAGACCGAGTTGAGCAGTTCTTC	CASSQDRVEQFF
TRBV5-1	TRBJ1-5	-	-	TGCGCCAGCAGCTCCTACGGGGGTAGCAATCAGCCCCAGCATTTT	CASSSYGGSNQPQHF
TRBV18	TRBJ1-2	few	TRBD1	TGTGCCAGCTCACCGGGACAGGTGTACTATGGCTACACCTTC	CASSPGQVYYGYTF
TRBV29-1	TRBJ2-7	-	TRBD1	TGCAGCGTTGGGCGGACAGGGCTGGGCGAGCAGTACTTC	CSVGRTGLGEQYF
TRBV7-2	TRBJ2-5	few	TRBD1	TGTGCCAGCAGCTTAGGTCACAGGGGAATAGAGACCCAGTACTTC	CASSLGHRGIETQYF
TRBV2	TRBJ2-3	-	-	TGTGCCAGCAGAGACCTAGCGTACGGCACAGATACGCAGTATTTT	CASRDLAYGTDTQYF
TRBV15	TRBJ2-3	few	-	TGTGCCACCAGGACGACAGCCACAGATACGCAGTATTTT	CATRTTATDTQYF
TRBV20-1	TRBJ2-7	few	-	TGCAGTGCGGACAGAGATTACGAGCAGTACTTC	CSADRDYEQYF
TRBV29-1	TRBJ2-3	few	-	TGCAGCGTAGCGCGGGACTCCAGAGGATTAGATACGCAGTATTTT	CSVARDSRGLDTQYF
TRBV19	TRBJ2-1	-	-	TGTGCCAGTGCCAGTACTGGGGGCCATGAGCAGTTCTTC	CASASTGGHEQFF
TRBV11-1	TRBJ2-3	-	TRBD2	TGTGCCAGCAGCTTACTAGCGGGAGGGACAGATACGCAGTATTTT	CASSLLAGGTDTQYF
TRBV5-1	TRBJ2-1	-	-	TGCGCCAGCAGCTTGGATCAGGGAAATGAGGATGAGCAGTTCTTC	CASSLDQGNEDEQFF
TRBV23-1	TRBJ1-2	-	TRBD1	TGCGCCAGCAGTCCAGGGGGCGACGGCTACACCTTC	CASSPGGDGYTF
TRBV28	TRBJ2-7	-	TRBD2	TGTGCCAGCAGTTCTCCGGGACTAGCGGGCCACGAGCAGTACTTC	CASSSPGLAGHEQYF
TRBV4-1	TRBJ2-7	-	TRBD1	TGCGCCAGCAGCCGTGACAGGGGCGAGCAGTACTTC	CASSRDRGEQYF
TRBV7-9	TRBJ2-7	few	-	TGTGCCAGCAGGAGGATGGAAGGGGACACCTACGAGCAGTACTTC	CASRRMEGDTYEQYF
TRBV7-8	TRBJ1-5	-	-	TGTGCCAGCAGGAACTCAGGGGAGGGCCAGCCCCAGCATTTT	CASRNSGEGQPQHF
TRBV9	TRBJ2-1	few	TRBD1	TGTGCCAGCAGCGTAGGGGGGACAGGGGGCGCGTACTACAATGAGCAGTTCTTC	CASSVGGTGGAYYNEQFF
TRBV7-2	TRBJ2-7	-	-	TGTGCCAGCAGCTTAACTAAAGCGTACGAGCAGTACTTC	CASSLTKAYEQYF
TRBV19	TRBJ2-1	-	-	TGTGCCAGTAGTATAACGCAGGGTAGGGATGAGCAGTTCTTC	CASSITQGRDEQFF
TRBV9	TRBJ2-3	few	-	TGTGCCAGCAGCGTAGTCGCAGATACGCAGTATTTT	CASSVVADTQYF
TRBV27	TRBJ2-3	-	-	TGTGCCAGCAGTTTCCCTGAGGCGGATACGCAGTATTTT	CASSFPEADTQYF
TRBV5-1	TRBJ2-7	-	-	TGCGCCAGCAGCAACTACAGGGCCCCTATGTACGAGCAGTACTTC	CASSNYRAPMYEQYF
TRBV2	TRBJ2-5	-	-	TGTGCCAGCAGTGATCGAGCGGTTCAAGAGACCCAGTACTTC	CASSDRAVQETQYF
TRBV29-1	TRBJ2-1	few	-	TGCAGCGTGTCTCGATTACGGGAGACCCGACGCAACAATGAGCAGTTCTTC	CSVSRLRETRRNNEQFF
TRBV6-5	TRBJ2-1	-	-	TGTGCCAGCAGTTACTCGCGAGGGACACGGCAGTTCTTC	CASSYSRGTRQFF
TRBV28	TRBJ2-7	few	TRBD2	TGTGCCAGCAGTTCCTGGACTAGCGGGAGTACGTTCGAGCAGTACTTC	CASSSWTSGSTFEQYF
TRBV9	TRBJ2-1	-	TRBD2	TGTGCCAGCAGCGGACTAGCTGCTAGGGACAATGAGCAGTTCTTC	CASSGLAARDNEQFF